This is a list of T cell receptor beta chains from one sample in a study of response to subunit inactivated influenza vaccine. MiXCR, run by TCRdb on the RT-PCR reads, gives a single entry per CDR3 protein. The table lists roughly 460,000 distinct CDR3 sequences, roughly 9.8% of them singletons, with about an eighth in the top ten. The starting material was PBMCs from blood, obtained 35 to 45 days after vaccination. All receptors come from a man aged 50-60 years who received an inactivated influenza vaccine. Each CDR3 is given with its conserved first and last residue. The D gene is left open where the match is weak. Only some rows state a clone size, as once, few, many or a class for expanded clones.

clone size	V gene	D gene	J gene	CDR3 protein	CDR3 DNA
many	TRBV7-2	-	TRBJ1-2	CASSANLGSDYGYTF	TGTGCCAGCAGTGCAAATTTGGGAAGTGACTATGGCTACACCTTC
few	TRBV24-1	TRBD2	TRBJ2-1	CATSDNKRLAGANEQFF	TGTGCCACCAGTGACAATAAACGACTAGCGGGAGCGAATGAGCAGTTCTTC
-	TRBV30	-	TRBJ2-7	CAWRDEELVHGEQYF	TGTGCCTGGAGGGATGAAGAACTAGTGCATGGTGAGCAGTACTTC
many	TRBV7-9	-	TRBJ2-1	CASSQGPPEGFF	TGTGCCAGCAGCCAGGGGCCTCCAGAGGGGTTCTTC
once	TRBV6-1	-	TRBJ2-3	CASKIRTTADTQYF	TGTGCCAGCAAAATTAGGACCACCGCAGATACGCAGTATTTT
many	TRBV12-3/TRBV12-4	-	TRBJ2-7	CASSLSAVNYEQYF	TGTGCCAGCAGTTTGTCGGCAGTTAACTACGAGCAGTACTTC
few	TRBV7-2	TRBD2	TRBJ2-1	CASSLGGGVSRNEQFF	TGTGCCAGCAGCTTAGGGGGGGGTGTATCGCGGAATGAGCAGTTCTTC
-	TRBV20-1	-	TRBJ1-2	CSARVADGYGYTF	TGCAGTGCTAGAGTTGCGGACGGCTATGGCTACACCTTC
few	TRBV5-1	-	TRBJ2-7	CASNPGGLSHYEQYF	TGCGCCAGCAACCCGGGTGGCCTTTCCCATTACGAGCAGTACTTC
many	TRBV10-3	-	TRBJ2-1	CAIRRDNEQFF	TGTGCCATCAGGAGGGACAATGAGCAGTTCTTC
-	TRBV12-3/TRBV12-4	TRBD1	TRBJ2-2	CASSLAGQRTGELFF	TGTGCCAGCAGTTTAGCGGGACAGCGAACCGGGGAGCTGTTTTTT
-	TRBV15	-	TRBJ2-7	CATSPIQGNYEQYF	TGTGCCACCAGTCCCATCCAGGGGAATTACGAGCAGTACTTC
few	TRBV29-1	-	TRBJ2-7	CSVLNGAASYEQYF	TGCAGCGTTCTAAACGGTGCTGCGTCCTACGAGCAGTACTTC
many	TRBV11-2	-	TRBJ2-6	CASSWYSPSPRGSGANVLTF	TGTGCCAGCAGCTGGTACTCTCCTTCCCCGAGAGGCTCTGGGGCCAACGTCCTGACTTTC
few	TRBV9	TRBD1	TRBJ1-2	CASSVDRGRYGYTF	TGTGCCAGCAGCGTAGACAGGGGCAGGTATGGCTACACCTTC
-	TRBV28	-	TRBJ2-7	CASSFGDQRSEQYF	TGTGCCAGCAGTTTCGGGGACCAAAGGAGTGAGCAGTACTTC
few	TRBV11-2	TRBD2	TRBJ2-1	CASSRNRAGTRNEQFF	TGTGCCAGCAGCAGAAACCGAGCCGGGACTAGGAATGAGCAGTTCTTC
-	TRBV5-1	-	TRBJ2-1	CASSLDSHSYNEQFF	TGCGCCAGCAGCTTGGATAGCCACTCCTACAATGAGCAGTTCTTC
many	TRBV20-1	-	TRBJ1-2	CSARDTFYGYTF	TGCAGTGCTAGAGACACCTTCTATGGCTACACCTTC
many	TRBV6-5	-	TRBJ2-6	CASSYPSRYSGANVLTF	TGTGCCAGCAGTTACCCATCCCGCTACTCTGGGGCCAACGTCCTGACTTTC
many	TRBV28	-	TRBJ1-5	CASTRGHSQPQHF	TGTGCCAGCACCCGGGGACATTCACAGCCCCAGCATTTT
-	TRBV12-3/TRBV12-4	-	TRBJ2-3	CASGGFTDTQYF	TGTGCCAGCGGCGGGTTCACAGATACGCAGTATTTT
many	TRBV5-1	-	TRBJ2-1	CASSPTTGWSYNEQFF	TGCGCCAGCAGCCCTACCACAGGGTGGTCATACAATGAGCAGTTCTTC
many	TRBV28	-	TRBJ2-5	CASNPAVQETQYF	TGTGCCAGCAACCCGGCAGTCCAAGAGACCCAGTACTTC
few	TRBV18	-	TRBJ2-3	CASSLTFLDTQYF	TGTGCCAGCTCTCTCACCTTCTTAGATACGCAGTATTTT
many	TRBV9	-	TRBJ2-1	CASSVEWYNEQFF	TGTGCCAGCAGCGTAGAGTGGTACAATGAGCAGTTCTTC
many	TRBV15	-	TRBJ1-1	CATSRDRVVRGTEAFF	TGTGCCACCAGCAGAGATCGGGTTGTCAGGGGTACTGAAGCTTTCTTT
many	TRBV7-2	-	TRBJ2-5	CASSLDRLVLGETQYF	TGTGCCAGCAGCTTAGATCGGCTCGTTTTAGGAGAGACCCAGTACTTC
few	TRBV5-1	TRBD1	TRBJ2-3	CASSPQGARADTQYF	TGCGCCAGCAGCCCCCAGGGGGCGAGGGCAGATACGCAGTATTTT
-	TRBV13	-	TRBJ2-7	CASRNGRDSYEQYF	TGTGCCAGCAGGAATGGACGGGACTCCTACGAGCAGTACTTC
-	TRBV6-2/TRBV6-3	-	TRBJ2-1	CASGAWAEQFF	TGTGCCAGCGGGGCTTGGGCCGAGCAGTTCTTC
many	TRBV5-1	-	TRBJ2-1	CASRSSPDEQFF	TGCGCCAGCAGGAGTAGTCCCGATGAGCAGTTCTTC
-	TRBV4-3	TRBD1	TRBJ2-5	CASSREGQGRGETQYF	TGCGCCAGCAGCCGCGAGGGACAGGGGCGAGGGGAGACCCAGTACTTC
many	TRBV6-5	-	TRBJ2-2	CASSYLPEYTGELFF	TGTGCCAGCAGTTACTTGCCAGAATACACCGGGGAGCTGTTTTTT
few	TRBV4-3	TRBD2	TRBJ2-1	CASSQETAGGHGEQFF	TGCGCCAGCAGCCAAGAAACAGCGGGGGGGCACGGTGAGCAGTTCTTC
-	TRBV20-1	-	TRBJ1-2	CSARVGLGAGGGDSGYTF	TGCAGTGCTAGGGTCGGCTTAGGAGCCGGGGGGGGTGACAGTGGCTACACCTTC
many	TRBV4-3	-	TRBJ2-1	CASSQEVGQGGNNEQFF	TGCGCCAGCAGCCAAGAGGTTGGCCAGGGGGGAAACAATGAGCAGTTCTTC
few	TRBV4-2	TRBD1	TRBJ1-2	CASSPGQAPGGYTF	TGTGCCAGCAGCCCGGGACAGGCCCCGGGGGGCTACACCTTC
-	TRBV12-3/TRBV12-4	-	TRBJ2-5	CASSSGPPARGTQYF	TGTGCCAGCAGTTCGGGCCCCCCGGCGAGGGGGACCCAGTACTTC
many	TRBV11-2	-	TRBJ1-3	CASRTWESGNTIYF	TGTGCCAGCAGGACCTGGGAATCCGGAAACACCATATATTTT
few	TRBV28	TRBD2	TRBJ2-5	CASSSERLAGVIETQYF	TGTGCCAGCAGTTCCGAACGACTAGCGGGAGTGATAGAGACCCAGTACTTC
many	TRBV15	-	TRBJ1-1	CATSRAVQARNTEAFF	TGTGCCACCAGCAGAGCCGTGCAGGCGCGGAACACTGAAGCTTTCTTT
-	TRBV7-8	TRBD2	TRBJ2-1	CASSLITGGNYNGQFF	TGTGCCAGCAGCCTCATCACCGGGGGGAACTACAATGGGCAGTTCTTC
few	TRBV7-2	-	TRBJ2-7	CASRPSGGLGYEQYF	TGTGCCAGCAGACCCAGTGGGGGGTTAGGGTACGAGCAGTACTTC
few	TRBV7-9	-	TRBJ2-3	CASSFGGVSDTQYF	TGTGCCAGCAGCTTCGGGGGAGTGTCAGATACGCAGTATTTT
-	TRBV7-7	-	TRBJ2-5	CASSPRGSRWETQYF	TGTGCTAGCAGCCCTAGGGGGTCTCGATGGGAGACCCAGTACTTC
few	TRBV12-3/TRBV12-4	TRBD2	TRBJ2-2	CASNNNPGGAGELFF	TGTGCCAGCAACAACAACCCGGGGGGGGCCGGGGAGCTGTTTTTT
many	TRBV7-2	TRBD2	TRBJ2-5	CASSLLAGTQETQYF	TGTGCCAGCAGCTTACTAGCGGGGACACAAGAGACCCAGTACTTC
many	TRBV20-1	TRBD1	TRBJ2-7	CSVGQGRYEQYF	TGCAGTGTAGGACAGGGTCGGTACGAGCAGTACTTC
-	TRBV10-3	-	TRBJ2-7	CAISEIGSSYEQYF	TGTGCCATCAGTGAAATCGGGAGCTCCTACGAGCAGTACTTC
few	TRBV12-3/TRBV12-4	-	TRBJ2-1	CASSLGQLTYNEQFF	TGTGCCAGCAGTTTAGGGCAGCTAACCTACAATGAGCAGTTCTTC
few	TRBV6-4	TRBD2	TRBJ2-2	CASRSAGDTGELFF	TGTGCCAGCCGGTCAGCGGGGGATACCGGGGAGCTGTTTTTT
few	TRBV20-1	-	TRBJ2-7	CSGGEGYEQYF	TGCAGCGGCGGTGAGGGCTACGAGCAGTACTTC